This is a list of T cell receptor beta chains from one sample in a study of T cells after yellow fever vaccination. TCRdb fed the 5' RACE reads into MiXCR, producing one record per CDR3 protein. The sample includes 250,000 to 300,000 distinct CDR3 sequences, about 5.2% of them seen just once. Sequenced material: CD4+ T cells sorted from PBMCs, taken on the day of the yellow fever booster vaccination. Receptor source: a man aged 18-30 years who received the YFV17D yellow fever vaccine. Each CDR3 is given with its conserved first and last residue. A D gene is named only where the DNA matches it firmly. For some rows the clone size is stated as once, few or many, or as a class when expanded; others skip it.

V gene: TRBV11-2
D gene: TRBD1
clone size: few
J gene: TRBJ2-5
CDR3 DNA: TGTGCCAGCAGCCCGGGACAGAAAGAAGAGACCCAGTACTTC
CDR3 protein: CASSPGQKEETQYF

V gene: TRBV27
D gene: TRBD1
clone size: few
J gene: TRBJ2-1
CDR3 DNA: TGTGCCAGCAGTCGGGATCCCGGGACAGGGGGGGATGAGCAGTTCTTC
CDR3 protein: CASSRDPGTGGDEQFF

V gene: TRBV7-3
D gene: TRBD1
clone size: .
J gene: TRBJ1-1
CDR3 DNA: TGTGCCAGCAGCGGAGGGGGCGCCTACACTGAAGCTTTCTTT
CDR3 protein: CASSGGGAYTEAFF

V gene: TRBV4-3
D gene: .
clone size: few
J gene: TRBJ1-1
CDR3 DNA: TGCGCCAGCAGCCAAGATCTCAAGCTACCTGAAGCTTTCTTT
CDR3 protein: CASSQDLKLPEAFF

V gene: TRBV7-2
D gene: .
clone size: .
J gene: TRBJ2-3
CDR3 DNA: TGTGCCAGCAGCTCGGGAGCGGGCACAGATACGCAGTATTTT
CDR3 protein: CASSSGAGTDTQYF

V gene: TRBV19
D gene: .
clone size: .
J gene: TRBJ1-1
CDR3 DNA: TGTGCCAGTAGGGACAGCGTGAACACTGAAGCTTTCTTT
CDR3 protein: CASRDSVNTEAFF

V gene: TRBV28
D gene: TRBD1
clone size: .
J gene: TRBJ1-2
CDR3 DNA: TGTGCCAGCAGTCTAAGGACAGGGGTGGGAGCTAACTATGGCTACACCTTC
CDR3 protein: CASSLRTGVGANYGYTF

V gene: TRBV7-8
D gene: .
clone size: many
J gene: TRBJ2-1
CDR3 DNA: TGTGCCAGCAGCCTACGCATCTACAATGAGCAGTTCTTC
CDR3 protein: CASSLRIYNEQFF

V gene: TRBV7-2
D gene: .
clone size: .
J gene: TRBJ2-5
CDR3 DNA: TGTGCCAGCAGCTTCCGCCTGGAAGAGACCCAGTACTTC
CDR3 protein: CASSFRLEETQYF

V gene: TRBV10-3
D gene: .
clone size: .
J gene: TRBJ1-1
CDR3 DNA: TGTGCCATCAGTGAGTCTGAGGGATTGGCTTTCTTT
CDR3 protein: CAISESEGLAFF

V gene: TRBV7-2
D gene: .
clone size: many
J gene: TRBJ2-2
CDR3 DNA: TGTGCCAGCAGCCCTAGCTGGGGCACCGGGGAGCTGTTTTTT
CDR3 protein: CASSPSWGTGELFF

V gene: TRBV3-1
D gene: .
clone size: few
J gene: TRBJ2-1
CDR3 DNA: TGTGCCAGCAGCCTTGACTCGACTTACAATGAGCAGTTCTTC
CDR3 protein: CASSLDSTYNEQFF

V gene: TRBV6-2/TRBV6-3
D gene: .
clone size: few
J gene: TRBJ1-2
CDR3 DNA: TGTGCCAGCAGTTACTCGACAAGGGCGAGCGGCTACACCTTC
CDR3 protein: CASSYSTRASGYTF

V gene: TRBV20-1
D gene: TRBD2
clone size: few
J gene: TRBJ2-5
CDR3 DNA: TGCAGTGCTAGCCCGACTAGCGGGGGCGCCGGGGAGACCCAGTACTTC
CDR3 protein: CSASPTSGGAGETQYF

V gene: TRBV7-3
D gene: TRBD1
clone size: few
J gene: TRBJ2-3
CDR3 DNA: TGTGCCAGCAGCTTGCCCGGGACAGGGGGCGCAGATACGCAGTATTTT
CDR3 protein: CASSLPGTGGADTQYF

V gene: TRBV24-1
D gene: TRBD1
clone size: .
J gene: TRBJ1-4
CDR3 DNA: TGTGCCACGCTGGCCGGGACAGGGGGCCTTGGGTCAAAGTCGGAAAAACTGTTTTTT
CDR3 protein: CATLAGTGGLGSKSEKLFF

V gene: TRBV28
D gene: .
clone size: few
J gene: TRBJ1-6
CDR3 DNA: TGTGCCAGCAGTACGGCTGGGAAGGATTCACCCCTCCACTTT
CDR3 protein: CASSTAGKDSPLHF

V gene: TRBV29-1
D gene: .
clone size: many
J gene: TRBJ2-1
CDR3 DNA: TGCAGCGTTGAGGAAGGCTCCTACAATGAGCAGTTCTTC
CDR3 protein: CSVEEGSYNEQFF

V gene: TRBV3-1
D gene: .
clone size: many
J gene: TRBJ2-7
CDR3 DNA: TGTGCCAGCAGCCAGATGACTGAAAGCTACGAGCAGTACTTC
CDR3 protein: CASSQMTESYEQYF

V gene: TRBV5-6
D gene: .
clone size: .
J gene: TRBJ2-2
CDR3 DNA: TGTGCCAGCAGCTTGGACGGGGGTTGGTCCGGGGAGCTGTTTTTT
CDR3 protein: CASSLDGGWSGELFF

V gene: TRBV30
D gene: .
clone size: few
J gene: TRBJ1-1
CDR3 DNA: TGTGCCTGGAATCACTTTTTATGGAACACTGAAGCTTTCTTT
CDR3 protein: CAWNHFLWNTEAFF

V gene: TRBV4-3
D gene: .
clone size: many
J gene: TRBJ2-3
CDR3 DNA: TGCGCCAGCAGCCAAGATATCACAGATACGCAGTATTTT
CDR3 protein: CASSQDITDTQYF

V gene: TRBV25-1
D gene: TRBD2
clone size: few
J gene: TRBJ2-3
CDR3 DNA: TGTGCCAGCAGTGACCCGGGAGCGGGGGGACTCACAGATACGCAGTATTTT
CDR3 protein: CASSDPGAGGLTDTQYF

V gene: TRBV7-9
D gene: .
clone size: few
J gene: TRBJ1-2
CDR3 DNA: TGTGCCAGCAGCTTAGGCCTTCTGGGGCCAAATGGCTACACCTTC
CDR3 protein: CASSLGLLGPNGYTF

V gene: TRBV28
D gene: .
clone size: few
J gene: TRBJ2-2
CDR3 DNA: TGTGTCAGCAGTTGGGGCGGCAGGGAGCTGTTTTTT
CDR3 protein: CVSSWGGRELFF

V gene: TRBV5-1
D gene: TRBD1
clone size: many
J gene: TRBJ1-2
CDR3 DNA: TGCGCCAGCAGCTTGTTACAGGGGGAGCATGGCTACACCTTC
CDR3 protein: CASSLLQGEHGYTF

V gene: TRBV24-1
D gene: TRBD1
clone size: few
J gene: TRBJ2-5
CDR3 DNA: TGTGCCACCAGTGACGACAGGGGAGAGACCCAGTACTTC
CDR3 protein: CATSDDRGETQYF

V gene: TRBV7-2
D gene: .
clone size: many
J gene: TRBJ1-3
CDR3 DNA: TGTGCCAGCAGTACATGGGCCCCCGGCTCTGGAAACACCATATATTTT
CDR3 protein: CASSTWAPGSGNTIYF

V gene: TRBV5-1
D gene: .
clone size: many
J gene: TRBJ1-5
CDR3 DNA: TGCGCCAGCAGCTCCGCGGGCACAGAACCATCGACCTATCAGCCCCAGCATTTT
CDR3 protein: CASSSAGTEPSTYQPQHF

V gene: TRBV7-2
D gene: .
clone size: .
J gene: TRBJ1-4
CDR3 DNA: TGTGCCAGCAGCCGTCGCGTACTTGCAACTAATGAAAAACTGTTTTTT
CDR3 protein: CASSRRVLATNEKLFF

V gene: TRBV5-1
D gene: .
clone size: many
J gene: TRBJ2-5
CDR3 DNA: TGCGCCAGCAGCATAAGAGAGACCCAGTACTTC
CDR3 protein: CASSIRETQYF

V gene: TRBV20-1
D gene: .
clone size: few
J gene: TRBJ2-2
CDR3 DNA: TGCAGTGCTAGAGATAAGATCAACACCGGGGAGCTGTTTTTT
CDR3 protein: CSARDKINTGELFF

V gene: TRBV30
D gene: .
clone size: few
J gene: TRBJ2-5
CDR3 DNA: TGTGCCTGTCAAGTAGGGGGCCAAGAGACCCAGTACTTC
CDR3 protein: CACQVGGQETQYF

V gene: TRBV4-3
D gene: .
clone size: many
J gene: TRBJ2-3
CDR3 DNA: TGCGCCAGCAGCCAAGATCGTGTGTATACGCAGTATTTT
CDR3 protein: CASSQDRVYTQYF

V gene: TRBV4-3
D gene: TRBD1
clone size: few
J gene: TRBJ1-6
CDR3 DNA: TGCGCCAGCAGCCAAGAATCCGGACAGGACAACTATAATTCACCCCTCCACTTT
CDR3 protein: CASSQESGQDNYNSPLHF

V gene: TRBV3-1
D gene: .
clone size: few
J gene: TRBJ1-5
CDR3 DNA: TGTGCCAGCAGCCAAGGGGTAGGGTTCAATAGCAATCAGCCCCAGCATTTT
CDR3 protein: CASSQGVGFNSNQPQHF

V gene: TRBV12-3/TRBV12-4
D gene: .
clone size: few
J gene: TRBJ1-5
CDR3 DNA: TGTGCCAGCAGTTTTGCGACGAATCAGCCCCAGCATTTT
CDR3 protein: CASSFATNQPQHF

V gene: TRBV6-1
D gene: .
clone size: few
J gene: TRBJ1-5
CDR3 DNA: TGTGCCAGCAAGCTGATACAGGGTCCGGGCCAGCCCCAGCATTTT
CDR3 protein: CASKLIQGPGQPQHF

V gene: TRBV7-9
D gene: TRBD1
clone size: few
J gene: TRBJ2-3
CDR3 DNA: TGTGCCAGCAGCCAGGGGGCGAGAGGGTCAGATACGCAGTATTTT
CDR3 protein: CASSQGARGSDTQYF

V gene: TRBV9
D gene: TRBD1
clone size: few
J gene: TRBJ1-1
CDR3 DNA: TGTGCCAGCAGCGTGGAGGGACAGGGAAAAACTGAAGCTTTCTTT
CDR3 protein: CASSVEGQGKTEAFF

V gene: TRBV12-3/TRBV12-4
D gene: TRBD2
clone size: many
J gene: TRBJ2-3
CDR3 DNA: TGTGCCAGCAGCCGATCTAGCGGGGGCACAGATACGCAGTATTTT
CDR3 protein: CASSRSSGGTDTQYF

V gene: TRBV5-4
D gene: .
clone size: many
J gene: TRBJ2-1
CDR3 DNA: TGTGCCAGCAGCTTGGGAAAATGGGTGCGAATACAGAATGAGCAGTTCTTC
CDR3 protein: CASSLGKWVRIQNEQFF

V gene: TRBV10-3
D gene: .
clone size: .
J gene: TRBJ1-5
CDR3 DNA: TGTGCCATCAGTGAGTCAAGGGGAGGCAATCAGCCCCAGCATTTT
CDR3 protein: CAISESRGGNQPQHF

V gene: TRBV20-1
D gene: .
clone size: .
J gene: TRBJ1-1
CDR3 DNA: TGCAGTGCTAGTCCCAGGGGGAACACTGAAGCTTTCTTT
CDR3 protein: CSASPRGNTEAFF

V gene: TRBV10-3
D gene: TRBD2
clone size: many
J gene: TRBJ2-1
CDR3 DNA: TGTGCCATCTCAGGACCGGGACTAGCGGGGGGCCCTGCCTACAATGAGCAGTTCTTC
CDR3 protein: CAISGPGLAGGPAYNEQFF

V gene: TRBV4-1
D gene: .
clone size: .
J gene: TRBJ1-2
CDR3 DNA: TGCGCCAGCAGCCAGGTCCCCAGTGGCTACACCTTC
CDR3 protein: CASSQVPSGYTF

V gene: TRBV10-3
D gene: .
clone size: .
J gene: TRBJ2-7
CDR3 DNA: TGTGCCATCAGGGCTATGGGTACGAACCACGAGCAGTACTTC
CDR3 protein: CAIRAMGTNHEQYF